These T cell receptor beta chains were read from a single sample in a study of blood T cell repertoires in COVID-19. The data were produced by immunoSEQ multiplex PCR, yet TCRdb's version contains in-frame clones alone and is incomplete. The sample lists some 670,000 clones; approximately 90% were seen once. The sequencing sample was made of peripheral blood. The receptors stem from a woman aged 18 to 35 with acute or convalescent COVID-19. The CDR3 runs from the conserved cysteine through the conserved F or W. Fields, in order: CDR3 protein, CDR3 DNA, J gene, V gene, D gene, clone size. D genes are given only for firm matches. Not every row has a clone size; where given, it reads once, few, many or a size class.

CASSDSGGGPTDTQYF | TGTGCCAGCAGTGACTCAGGGGGGGGGCCCACAGATACGCAGTATTTT | TRBJ2-3 | TRBV6-4 | NA | NA
CASSLVVAGGYTF | TGCGCCAGCAGCTTGGTTGTCGCCGGTGGCTACACCTTC | TRBJ1-2 | TRBV5-1 | NA | NA
CASSVRNGGAHNEQFF | TGTGCCAGCAGCGTACGGAACGGGGGGGCCCACAATGAGCAGTTCTTC | TRBJ2-1 | TRBV9 | TRBD2 | NA
CSVDIIGTGKRNTGELFF | TGCAGCGTTGATATCATTGGGACAGGGAAAAGGAACACCGGGGAGCTGTTTTTT | TRBJ2-2 | TRBV29-1 | TRBD1 | NA
CASSNGRGLNTEAFF | TGCGCCAGCAGCAACGGACGGGGGTTGAACACTGAAGCTTTCTTT | TRBJ1-1 | TRBV5-1 | NA | NA
CASRTSVRTGELFF | TGTGCCAGCCGGACTAGCGTGAGGACCGGGGAGCTGTTTTTT | TRBJ2-2 | TRBV2 | TRBD2 | NA
CASAPSGTNNEQFF | TGCGCCAGCGCCCCTAGCGGGACGAACAATGAGCAGTTCTTC | TRBJ2-1 | TRBV4-3 | TRBD2 | NA
CASSAGGRKNTGELFF | TGTGCCAGCAGTGCGGGAGGCAGGAAGAACACCGGGGAGCTGTTTTTT | TRBJ2-2 | TRBV7-9 | TRBD2 | NA
CASSLGQLYNEQFF | TGTGCCAGTAGCCTAGGACAGCTCTACAATGAGCAGTTCTTC | TRBJ2-1 | TRBV19 | NA | NA
CASSLTGGYEQYF | TGTGCCAGCAGCTTAACTGGGGGGTACGAGCAGTACTTC | TRBJ2-7 | TRBV7-2 | NA | NA
CASRDPGFEAFF | TGTGCCAGCAGGGACCCGGGGTTTGAAGCTTTCTTT | TRBJ1-1 | TRBV9 | NA | NA
CASSRIGGQHGNTEAFF | TGTGCCAGCTCACGAATTGGGGGCCAACATGGGAACACTGAAGCTTTCTTT | TRBJ1-1 | TRBV18 | NA | NA
CASSLALGGHSYNEQFF | TGTGCCAGCAGCTTAGCGCTGGGGGGGCATTCCTACAATGAGCAGTTCTTC | TRBJ2-1 | TRBV7-9 | NA | many
CASSATPEGGRAFF | TGTGCCAGTAGTGCCACCCCCGAGGGAGGGCGAGCTTTCTTT | TRBJ1-1 | TRBV19 | NA | NA
CSVAPRGGGYTF | TGCAGCGTCGCACCCCGGGGGGGCGGCTACACCTTC | TRBJ1-2 | TRBV29-1 | NA | NA
CASSQGEGIEGYTF | TGCGCCAGCAGCCAAGGGGAGGGTATCGAGGGCTACACCTTC | TRBJ1-2 | TRBV4-1 | NA | NA
CASSPQTGELFF | TGTGCCAGCTCACCGCAGACCGGGGAGCTGTTTTTT | TRBJ2-2 | TRBV18 | NA | NA
CASTRLRAGELFF | TGTGCCAGCACCAGGCTCAGGGCCGGGGAGCTGTTTTTT | TRBJ2-2 | TRBV6-5 | NA | NA
CAWTVKGVRDNSPLHF | TGTGCCTGGACCGTAAAAGGGGTCAGGGATAATTCACCCCTCCACTTT | TRBJ1-6 | TRBV30 | NA | NA
CASRDDRYSNQPQHF | TGTGCCAGCAGAGACGACAGGTATAGCAATCAGCCCCAGCATTTT | TRBJ1-5 | TRBV6-5 | NA | NA
CASSTNRGEKLFF | TGCGCCAGCAGCACAAACAGGGGTGAAAAACTGTTTTTT | TRBJ1-4 | TRBV5-1 | TRBD1 | NA
CASSYRQNNSPLHF | TGTGCCAGCAGTTATAGACAGAATAATTCACCCCTCCACTTT | TRBJ1-6 | TRBV6-5 | NA | NA
CASSQELLRQGRGSSYNSPLHF | TGCGCCAGCAGCCAAGAATTATTACGACAGGGGAGGGGGAGCTCCTATAATTCACCCCTCCACTTT | TRBJ1-6 | TRBV4-3 | TRBD1 | NA
CASLGTAENIQYF | TGTGCCAGCCTGGGGACAGCGGAAAACATTCAGTACTTC | TRBJ2-4 | TRBV2 | TRBD1 | NA
CASSLQGIASDRYEQYF | TGTGCCAGCAGCCTACAGGGAATCGCGTCGGATCGGTACGAGCAGTACTTC | TRBJ2-7 | TRBV6-2/TRBV6-3 | NA | NA
CAWSQGQGNTEAFF | TGTGCCTGGAGCCAAGGACAGGGGAACACTGAAGCTTTCTTT | TRBJ1-1 | TRBV30 | TRBD1 | NA
CASSAFLAGLGVDTQYF | TGTGCCAGCAGCGCCTTTCTAGCGGGTCTGGGGGTAGATACGCAGTATTTT | TRBJ2-3 | TRBV7-2 | TRBD2 | NA
CASRFGTGESPLHF | TGTGCCAGCAGATTTGGGACAGGGGAATCACCCCTCCACTTT | TRBJ1-6 | TRBV2 | TRBD1 | NA
CASSSQQASEAFF | TGTGCCAGCAGCTCCCAACAGGCAAGTGAAGCTTTCTTT | TRBJ1-1 | TRBV7-2 | NA | once
CASSAIPGQGSAAGSTEAFF | TGTGCCAGCAGTGCTATACCGGGACAGGGGTCGGCCGCTGGGAGCACTGAAGCTTTCTTT | TRBJ1-1 | TRBV7-7 | TRBD1 | NA
CASSKTSGGGNEQFF | TGTGCCAGCAGCAAAACTAGCGGGGGTGGAAATGAGCAGTTCTTC | TRBJ2-1 | TRBV7-9 | TRBD2 | few
CATRGHNTGELFF | TGTGCCACCCGCGGTCACAACACCGGGGAGCTGTTTTTT | TRBJ2-2 | TRBV6-5 | NA | NA
CASSLRQGTAPLHF | TGTGCCAGCAGTCTCCGACAGGGGACGGCACCCCTCCACTTT | TRBJ1-6 | TRBV28 | TRBD1 | NA
CASSDRGQKSYEQYF | TGTGCCAGCAGTGATCGGGGACAGAAGTCCTACGAGCAGTACTTC | TRBJ2-7 | TRBV2 | TRBD1 | NA
CSALGQGFFTFEKLFF | TGCAGCGCCCTGGGACAGGGCTTTTTTACCTTTGAAAAACTGTTTTTT | TRBJ1-4 | TRBV29-1 | TRBD1 | NA
CASSGGEDEQYF | TGTGCCAGCAGTGGCGGGGAGGACGAGCAGTACTTC | TRBJ2-7 | TRBV7-4 | NA | NA
CASSPLTGNYGYTF | TGTGCCAGCTCACCCCTGACAGGGAACTATGGCTACACCTTC | TRBJ1-2 | TRBV18 | TRBD1 | NA
CAISGQNSPLHF | TGTGCCATCAGTGGACAGAATTCACCCCTCCACTTT | TRBJ1-6 | TRBV10-3 | NA | NA
CATSRDWRSNQPQHF | TGTGCCACCAGCAGAGATTGGCGGAGCAATCAGCCCCAGCATTTT | TRBJ1-5 | TRBV15 | NA | NA
CSTQGATDTQYF | TGCAGCACACAGGGGGCAACAGATACGCAGTATTTT | TRBJ2-3 | TRBV29-1 | TRBD1 | once
CASSAEGAQDYGYTF | TGCGCCAGCAGCGCCGAGGGGGCGCAGGACTATGGCTACACCTTC | TRBJ1-2 | TRBV5-1 | TRBD1 | NA
CASSLLVNTEAFF | TGCGCCAGCAGCTTGCTCGTGAACACTGAAGCTTTCTTT | TRBJ1-1 | TRBV5-1 | NA | NA